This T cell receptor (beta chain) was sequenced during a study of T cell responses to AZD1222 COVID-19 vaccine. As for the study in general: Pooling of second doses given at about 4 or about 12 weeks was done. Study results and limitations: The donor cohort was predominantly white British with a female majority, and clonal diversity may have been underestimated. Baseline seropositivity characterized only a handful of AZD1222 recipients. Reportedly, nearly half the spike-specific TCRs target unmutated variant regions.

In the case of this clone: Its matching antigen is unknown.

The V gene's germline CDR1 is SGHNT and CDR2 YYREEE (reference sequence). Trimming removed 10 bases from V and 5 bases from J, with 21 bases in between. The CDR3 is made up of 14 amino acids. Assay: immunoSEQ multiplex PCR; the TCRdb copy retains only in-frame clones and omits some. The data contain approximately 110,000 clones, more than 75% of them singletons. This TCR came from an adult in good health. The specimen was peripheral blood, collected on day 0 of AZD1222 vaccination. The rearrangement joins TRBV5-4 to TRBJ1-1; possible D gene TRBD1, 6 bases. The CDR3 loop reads CAHRASLAETEAFF. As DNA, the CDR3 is TGTGCCCACAGGGCCTCCCTAGCGGAAACTGAAGCTTTCTTT.